The clone carrying this TCR beta chain was found a few times. This sample is drawn from a study of blood T cell repertoires in COVID-19. On the study more broadly: Whether acute or convalescent, the COVID-19 samples came from the United States, Italy and Spain.

Sequenced by immunoSEQ multiplex PCR; TCRdb stores in-frame clones only, minus some. Among about 250,000 clones listed, roughly 84% were seen once. Trimming took off 4 bases at V and 2 bases at J, with 12 bases between the two ends. This CDR3 contains 14 residues. Germline CDR1 reads LNHDA; CDR2 reads SQIVND (reference sequence). This receptor was obtained from a middle-aged woman who had recovered from COVID-19. The sequencing input was peripheral blood. The rearrangement joins TRBV19 to TRBJ2-7; TRBD1 might be the D (6 bases). CDR3 amino acids: CASSKGHMTYEQYF. The CDR3 DNA reads TGTGCCAGTAGTAAGGGACATATGACCTACGAGCAGTACTTC.